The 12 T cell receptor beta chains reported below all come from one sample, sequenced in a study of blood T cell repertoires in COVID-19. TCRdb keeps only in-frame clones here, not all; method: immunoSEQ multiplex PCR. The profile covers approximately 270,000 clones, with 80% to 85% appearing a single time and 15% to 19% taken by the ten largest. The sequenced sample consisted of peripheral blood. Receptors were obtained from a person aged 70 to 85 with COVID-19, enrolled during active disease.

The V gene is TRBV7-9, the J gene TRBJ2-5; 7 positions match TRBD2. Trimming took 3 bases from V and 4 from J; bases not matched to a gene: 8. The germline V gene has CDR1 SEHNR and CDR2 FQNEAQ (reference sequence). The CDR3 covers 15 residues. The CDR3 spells CASSFPLTSVETQYF. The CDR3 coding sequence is TGTGCCAGCAGCTTTCCCCTTACTAGCGTAGAGACCCAGTACTTC.

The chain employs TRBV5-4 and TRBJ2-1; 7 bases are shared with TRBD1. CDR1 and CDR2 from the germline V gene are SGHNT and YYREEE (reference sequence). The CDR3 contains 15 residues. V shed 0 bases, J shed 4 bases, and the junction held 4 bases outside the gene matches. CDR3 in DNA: TGTGCCAGCAGCTTGGGGACAGGTTATTACAATGAGCAGTTCTTC. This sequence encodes CASSLGTGYYNEQFF.

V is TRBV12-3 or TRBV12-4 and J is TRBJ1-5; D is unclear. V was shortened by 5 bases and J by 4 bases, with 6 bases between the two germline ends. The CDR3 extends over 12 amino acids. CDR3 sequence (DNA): TGTGCCAGCAGTCGTCTTAATCAGCCCCAGCATTTT. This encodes CASSRLNQPQHF.

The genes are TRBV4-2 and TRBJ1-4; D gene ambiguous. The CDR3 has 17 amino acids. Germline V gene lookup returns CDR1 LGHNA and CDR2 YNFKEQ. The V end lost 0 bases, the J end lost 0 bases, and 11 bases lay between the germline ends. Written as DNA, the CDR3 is TGTGCCAGCAGCCAAGATATGGGGAGTCCAACTAATGAAAAACTGTTTTTT. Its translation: CASSQDMGSPTNEKLFF.

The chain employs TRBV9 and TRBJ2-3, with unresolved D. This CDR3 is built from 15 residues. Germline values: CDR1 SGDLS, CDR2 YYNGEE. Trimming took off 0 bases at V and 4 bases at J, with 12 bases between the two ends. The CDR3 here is CASSVGVGSSDTQYF. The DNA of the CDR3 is TGTGCCAGCAGCGTAGGGGTCGGGTCGTCAGATACGCAGTATTTT.

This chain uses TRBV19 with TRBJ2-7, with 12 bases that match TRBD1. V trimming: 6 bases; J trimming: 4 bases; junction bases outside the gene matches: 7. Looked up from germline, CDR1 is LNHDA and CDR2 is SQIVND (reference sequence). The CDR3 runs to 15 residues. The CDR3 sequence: CASSSPGQGAYEQYF. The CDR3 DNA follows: TGTGCCAGTAGCTCACCGGGACAGGGGGCTTACGAGCAGTACTTC.

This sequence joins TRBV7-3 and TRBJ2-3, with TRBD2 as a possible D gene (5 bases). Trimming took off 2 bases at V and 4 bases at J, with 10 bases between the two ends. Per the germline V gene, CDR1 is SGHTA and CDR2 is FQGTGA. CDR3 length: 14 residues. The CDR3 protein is CASSLDFGADTQYF. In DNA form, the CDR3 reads TGTGCCAGCAGCTTAGATTTCGGGGCAGATACGCAGTATTTT.

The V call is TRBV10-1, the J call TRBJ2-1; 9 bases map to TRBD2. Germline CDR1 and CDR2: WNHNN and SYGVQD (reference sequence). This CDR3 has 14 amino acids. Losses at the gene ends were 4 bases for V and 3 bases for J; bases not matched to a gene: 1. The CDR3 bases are TGCGCCAGCAGTGCTAGCGGGGTCTACAATGAGCAGTTCTTC. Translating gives CASSASGVYNEQFF.

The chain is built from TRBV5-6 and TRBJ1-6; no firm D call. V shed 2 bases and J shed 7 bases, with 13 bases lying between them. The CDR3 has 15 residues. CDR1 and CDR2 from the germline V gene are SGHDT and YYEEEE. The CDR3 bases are TGTGCCAGCAGCTTCGAGAGGCGGAAAAATTCACCCCTCCACTTT. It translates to CASSFERRKNSPLHF.

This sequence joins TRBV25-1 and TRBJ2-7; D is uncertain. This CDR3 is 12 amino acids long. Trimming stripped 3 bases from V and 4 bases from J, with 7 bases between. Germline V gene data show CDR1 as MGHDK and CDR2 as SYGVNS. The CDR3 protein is CASSDFGYEQYF. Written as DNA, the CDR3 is TGTGCCAGCAGTGACTTCGGTTACGAGCAGTACTTC.

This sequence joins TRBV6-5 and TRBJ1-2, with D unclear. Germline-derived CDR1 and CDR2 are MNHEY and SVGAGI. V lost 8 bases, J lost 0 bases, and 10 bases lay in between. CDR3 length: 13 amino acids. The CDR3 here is CASALDSNYGYTF. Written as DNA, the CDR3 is TGTGCCAGCGCCCTGGACTCTAACTATGGCTACACCTTC.

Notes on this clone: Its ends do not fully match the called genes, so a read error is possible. CDR3 residues: CASSEFLGTGSTIYF. The DNA of the CDR3 is TGTGCCAGCAGTGAATTTTTGGGGACTGGAAGCACCATATATTTT. This sequence joins TRBV25-1 and TRBJ1-3; tentatively, D is TRBD1 (5 bases). CDR1 and CDR2 from the germline V gene are MGHDK and SYGVNS. The CDR3 is 15 amino acids.